This T cell receptor beta chain was recovered during a study of blood T cells in healthy people across ages. Study results and caveats: Estimates drawn from one million T cells were deemed to understate diversity. It was not known whether donors were CMV positive (a possible confounder of expanded clonotype changes).

Per the germline V gene, CDR1 is DFQATT and CDR2 is SNEGSKA (reference sequence). With V trimmed by 3 bases and J by 5 bases, 12 bases remained unmatched. The CDR3 loop spans 16 amino acids. Combining a sample-barcoded 5' primer with a J-beta primer mix, a second PCR ran for roughly 7 to 12 cycles. A template-switch adaptor that had 12 random nucleotides put a tag on each cDNA molecule. Paired-end reads containing CDR3 totaled no fewer than 3 million for each sample. TCRdb fed the 5' RACE reads into MiXCR, producing one record per CDR3 protein. Of about 630,000 distinct CDR3 sequences listed, about 21% are singletons. On this clonotype: Antigen unknown.

This chain uses TRBV20-1 with TRBJ2-5; 10 bases agree with TRBD2. The receptor's source is a man between 65 and 85 years old in good health. Sequencing was done on a sample of blood. DNA for the CDR3: TGCAGTGCTAGGAGAGGGCTAGCGGGAGTCTCGGAGACCCAGTACTTC. This encodes CSARRGLAGVSETQYF.